Listed here is a single T cell receptor (beta chain). Its antigen is unidentified. This CDR3 has 12 amino acids. Once extracted for a subset, genomic DNA was divided evenly among several immunoSEQ plates. Approximately 210 ng DNA, approximately 30,000 T cell genomes, went into each sorted-subset replicate PCR. TCRdb's copy holds only in-frame clones and misses some; the assay was immunoSEQ multiplex PCR. The repertoire includes some 2,100,000 clones, approximately 94% of them detected once, and 1.5% to 2% sits in the top ten. This sample is drawn from a study of shared clonotypes between healthy human individuals. Study results and limitations: Non-shared clonotypes displayed generation probabilities falling below those of clonotypes present in all four donors.

Naive CD8 isolation took CD45RO-negative cells positively selected for CCR7 and excluded terminally differentiated effector memory CD45RA+ cells. This TCR came from a man aged 18 to 29 in good health. Some clones in this sample may be carry-over from other donors' samples. The gene calls are TRBV21-1 and TRBJ1-1; the table assigns TRBD1, which was not confirmed against the DNA. TRBV21-1 is a pseudogene locus. Sequencing was carried out using naive CD8+ T cells from PBMCs. For the CDR3, the DNA is TGTGCCAGCAGCAAAGAAGACAGGGTCCCTTTCTTT. Amino acid sequence: CASSKEDRVPFF.